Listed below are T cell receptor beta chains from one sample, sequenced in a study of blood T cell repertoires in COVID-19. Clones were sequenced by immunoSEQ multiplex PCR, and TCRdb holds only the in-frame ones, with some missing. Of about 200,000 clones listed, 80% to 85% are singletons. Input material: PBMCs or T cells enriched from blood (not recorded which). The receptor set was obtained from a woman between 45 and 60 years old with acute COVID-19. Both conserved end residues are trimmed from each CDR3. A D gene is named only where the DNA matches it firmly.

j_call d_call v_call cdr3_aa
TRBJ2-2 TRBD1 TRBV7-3 ASSDTGGRTGELF
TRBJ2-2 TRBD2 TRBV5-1 ASSNSGPNTGELF
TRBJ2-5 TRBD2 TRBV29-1 STDRLAEETQY
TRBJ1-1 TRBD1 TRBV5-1 ASSSGQPGTEAF
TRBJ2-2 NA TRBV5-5 ASSLAFRDTGELF
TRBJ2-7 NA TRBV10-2 ASSESTLTGPC
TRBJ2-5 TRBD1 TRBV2 ASRGTGGETQY
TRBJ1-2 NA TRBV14 ASSHLSYGYT
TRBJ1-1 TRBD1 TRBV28 ASSLLQGATEAF
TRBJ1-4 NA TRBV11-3 ASSLAGSNEKLF
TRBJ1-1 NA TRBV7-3 ASSITQNTEAF
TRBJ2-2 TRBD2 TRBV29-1 SVGTGGNTGELF
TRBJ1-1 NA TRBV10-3 AISESSPRHAEAF
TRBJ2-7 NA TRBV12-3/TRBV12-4 ASSFRDSYEQY
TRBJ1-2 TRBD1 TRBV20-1 SASSGTGSGYT
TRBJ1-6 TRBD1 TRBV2 ATESNRGDYNSPLH
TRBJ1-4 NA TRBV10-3 AISGGGDEKLF
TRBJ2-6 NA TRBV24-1 ATSDTTPPSGANVLT
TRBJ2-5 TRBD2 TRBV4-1 ASSRGTRQNQETQY
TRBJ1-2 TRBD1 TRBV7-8 ASSTRQGSNYGYT
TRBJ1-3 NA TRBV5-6 ASSLEIQVAGNTIY
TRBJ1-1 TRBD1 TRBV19 ASSLDRGLEAF
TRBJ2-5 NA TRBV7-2 ASSLTTGGRRETQY
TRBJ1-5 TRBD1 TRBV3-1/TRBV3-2 ASSLGQGINQPQH
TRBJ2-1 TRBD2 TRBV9 ASSVVGLAGGPMNEQF